This TCR beta chain was identified during a study of blood T cells in healthy people across ages. Broader study findings: Considered underestimates were the diversity estimates obtained from one million T cells. The study could not conclusively compare naive and antigen-experienced cells, given its unsorted PBMCs.

Many counts were recorded for this clonotype. What it binds is unknown. A sample-barcoded 5' primer and a J-beta primer mix were used in a second PCR of roughly 7 to 11 cycles. TCRdb ran MiXCR on the 5' RACE reads and lists one entry per CDR3 protein. The sample gives around 1,700,000 distinct CDR3 sequences, approximately 30% of which show up once; 7% to 9% is in the top ten. This CDR3 has 15 amino acids. Germline loops: CDR1 SQVTM, CDR2 ANQGSEA. V lost 2 bases and J lost 7, with 20 bases in between. The sequenced sample consisted of blood. This clonotype originated in a woman younger than 45 in good health. V is TRBV29-1 and J is TRBJ2-5; TRBD1 might be the D (6 bases). The DNA for the CDR3 is TGCAGCGTTGAATCGGACAGACAAGACTGGCGGACCCAGTACTTC. Encoded protein: CSVESDRQDWRTQYF. The full variable domain, in which reference TRBV29-1 and TRBJ2-5 provide the parts outside the CDR3, is SAVISQKPSRDICQRGTSLTIQCQVDSQVTMMFWYRQQPGQSLTLIATANQGSEATYESGFVIDKFPISRPNLTFSTLTVSNMSPEDSSIYLCSVESDRQDWRTQYFGPGTRLLVL.